The source of this TCR beta chain is a study of cytotoxic CD8 clonotypes in ibrutinib-treated CLL. TCRdb's copy holds only in-frame clones and misses some; the assay was immunoSEQ multiplex PCR. Here the sample spans about 300,000 clones, more than 70% being singletons. Germline values: CDR1 MNHEY, CDR2 SVGAGI. Trimming removed 0 bases at V and 4 bases at J, with 9 bases between. This CDR3 region has 14 residues. V and J are TRBV6-5 and TRBJ1-2, with D maybe TRBD1 (5 bases). This receptor was taken from a human donor with chronic lymphocytic leukemia. The sample consisted of PBMCs, taken at disease progression, from a patient treated with ibrutinib. The CDR3 region has the DNA TGTGCCAGCAGTTACTCGATAGGGACCTATGGCTACACCTTC. Protein: CASSYSIGTYGYTF.